What follows are 11 T cell receptor beta chains derived from one specimen sequenced in a study of blood T cell repertoires in COVID-19. Some clones are missing from TCRdb's copy, which holds only in-frame ones; the method was immunoSEQ multiplex PCR. The sample has 150,000 to 200,000 clones; about 90% are singletons. The material sequenced was peripheral blood. Every receptor here comes from a man aged 55 to 70 with active or convalescent COVID-19.

This clone has only one observation. CDR3 amino acids: CASSPFRDRPENIQYF. DNA of the CDR3: TGTGCCAGCAGTCCCTTCAGGGATCGGCCCGAAAACATTCAGTACTTC. This rearrangement joins TRBV27 to TRBJ2-4; a possible D gene is TRBD1 (5 bases). CDR3 length equals 16 residues. Trimming shortened V by 5 bases and J by 5 bases, and 19 bases separated the two germline ends. The germline CDR1 and CDR2 sequences are MNHEY and SMNVEV (reference sequence).

Only one count was recorded for this clone. The rearrangement uses TRBV9 and TRBJ1-2; a weak D match, TRBD1 (5 bases). Trimming cost V 0 bases and J 7 bases, with 10 bases left between them. Germline V gene data show CDR1 as SGDLS and CDR2 as YYNGEE. This CDR3 has 13 amino acids. The CDR3 bases are TGTGCCAGCAGCGTAGGGCAGGGCGGTGGCTACACCTTC. Protein product: CASSVGQGGGYTF.

The V and J genes are TRBV3-1 (or the pseudogene TRBV3-2) and TRBJ2-2; no reliable D call. With 3 bases removed from V and 2 bases from J, the gap between germline ends came to 7 bases. Germline V gene data show CDR1 as LGHDT and CDR2 as YNNKEL (reference sequence). This CDR3 contains 14 residues. The CDR3 sequence: CASSQTLNTGELFF. In DNA, the CDR3 is TGTGCCAGCAGCCAGACTCTTAACACCGGGGAGCTGTTTTTT.

The rearrangement uses TRBV4-1 and TRBJ2-7; no clear D. CDR1 and CDR2 (germline): MGHRA, YSYEKL. V dropped 0 bases and J dropped 3 bases, with 6 bases sitting between them. The CDR3 contains 13 residues. The CDR3 loop is CASSQESNYEQYF. The DNA of the CDR3 is TGCGCCAGCAGCCAAGAGAGTAACTACGAGCAGTACTTC.

This chain uses TRBV4-1 with TRBJ2-6; 12 positions agree with TRBD1. The CDR3 covers 19 residues. CDR1 is MGHRA, CDR2 YSYEKL, per germline. The ends lost 0 bases at V and 2 bases at J; junction bases unmatched: 5. The CDR3 region is CASSQEGGQGAAGANVLTF. CDR3 bases: TGCGCCAGCAGCCAAGAAGGGGGACAGGGGGCGGCTGGGGCCAACGTCCTGACTTTC.

This clone was observed a single time. This chain links TRBV6-1 with TRBJ2-3; maybe TRBD2 (5 bases). CDR1 and CDR2 (germline): MNHNS, SASEGT. Trimming took 1 base from V and 5 from J, leaving 10 bases between them. This CDR3 spans 14 amino acids. CDR3 nucleotides: TGTGCCAGCAGTGAAGACAATCGGGGAGATACGCAGTATTTT. Encoded protein: CASSEDNRGDTQYF.

The chain recombines TRBV5-1 with TRBJ2-3; TRBD2 might be the D (6 bases). The V gene's germline CDR1 is SGHRS and CDR2 YFSETQ. The CDR3 spans 15 residues. The V gene lost 3 bases and the J gene lost 4 bases, with 15 bases spanning the gap. Here the CDR3 DNA reads TGCGCCAGCAGCTGGGGGGTAGGGTCGGCAGATACGCAGTATTTT. This encodes CASSWGVGSADTQYF.

This chain joins TRBV7-2 and TRBJ1-5; possibly TRBD1 for D (5 bases). The germline V gene encodes CDR1 SGHTA and CDR2 FQGNSA. Trimming shortened V by 5 bases and J by 7 bases, and 15 bases separated the two germline ends. The CDR3 is 14 residues long. The CDR3 spells CASSRPGEGQPQHF. DNA of the CDR3: TGTGCCAGCAGCCGCCCGGGGGAGGGACAGCCCCAGCATTTT.

DNA for the CDR3: TGTGCCAGCAGTGAAGATTTGGGCTTTAGCAATCAGCCCCAGCATTTT. The encoded protein is CASSEDLGFSNQPQHF. V is TRBV2 and J is TRBJ1-5; no reliable D call. Trimming stripped 1 base from V and 0 bases from J, with 10 bases between. In germline, CDR1 is SNHLY, CDR2 FYNNEI. The CDR3 runs 16 residues.

The chain has TRBV24-1 and TRBJ2-3; the match to TRBD2 covers 14 bases. The length of the CDR3 is 18 residues. Germline CDR1 is KGHDR and CDR2 is SFDVKD. The junction had 3 bases not matched to a gene; V was cut back by 2 bases and J by 0 bases. CDR3 amino acids: CATSDSGTSGGSTDTQYF. Written as DNA, the CDR3 is TGTGCCACCAGTGATTCCGGGACTAGCGGGGGAAGCACAGATACGCAGTATTTT.

The rearrangement links TRBV5-1 to TRBJ2-7; 11 bases are a match to TRBD1. Trimming cost V 4 bases and J 6 bases; bases outside gene matches: 9. The CDR3 contains 15 residues. CDR1 is SGHRS, CDR2 YFSETQ, per germline. The CDR3 is CASSLGTGGYVEQYF. The DNA for the CDR3 is TGCGCCAGCAGCCTGGGGACAGGGGGGTATGTCGAGCAGTACTTC.